This T cell receptor beta chain emerged from a study of technical replicates of blood from a handful of donors. The ends were cut back, 5 bases at V and 0 bases at J, with 22 bases in the middle. This CDR3 has 18 residues. Germline V gene data show CDR1 as SEHNR and CDR2 as FQNEAQ (reference sequence). Here immunoSEQ multiplex PCR was the method, and the copy in TCRdb shows in-frame clones only, minus some. This sample carries tens of thousands of clones, roughly 92% of them seen once, and the ten largest clones take roughly 0.39%. The clonotype comes from a human donor in good health. What was sequenced was T cells isolated from PBMCs. The rearrangement links TRBV7-9 to TRBJ1-1; tentative D call: TRBD1 (6 bases). This chain's CDR3 is CASSPEATGFKMNTEAFF. The CDR3 DNA is TGTGCCAGCAGCCCCGAGGCAACAGGGTTTAAGATGAACACTGAAGCTTTCTTT.